In this sample, the clone carrying this T cell receptor (beta chain) turned up many times. Amplified regions were TCR beta CDR3 sequences from RNA transcripts. HTBI primers were used for first-round RT-PCR of the TCR CDR3. TCRdb used MiXCR to reprocess the multiplex PCR reads, holding one entry per CDR3 protein. This table has a few hundred thousand distinct CDR3 sequences, about 21% appearing once. In making diagnoses, clinical symptoms, serum thyroxine and TRAb, thyroid ultrasound and orbital computed tomography were all used. This entry is derived from a study of T cells in Graves' hyperthyroidism and ophthalmopathy. The CDR3 is 14 residues long. V shed 2 bases, J shed 5 bases, and the junction held 5 bases outside the gene matches. Germline CDR1 reads DFQATT; CDR2 reads SNEGSKA (reference sequence).

The chain joins TRBV20-1 to TRBJ2-1; TRBD2 aligns across 8 bases. This receptor was taken from a woman between 45 and 60 years old with Graves' hyperthyroidism. Material: blood. CDR3 protein: CSARTSGLHNEQFF. As DNA, the CDR3 is TGCAGTGCTAGAACTAGCGGCCTACACAATGAGCAGTTCTTC.